The 22 T cell receptor beta chains given below trace back to one sample, sequenced in a study of cytomegalovirus exposure and HLA in healthy donors. The study ran its PCR with 60 Vbeta and 13 Jbeta primers. The assay was immunoSEQ multiplex PCR, and TCRdb's table has in-frame clones only and misses some. The data contain over 95,000 clones, 82% of them seen just once; the ten biggest clones take up around 2.6%. Sequencing used PBMCs. The origin of the receptors is a young woman in good health and CMV-seronegative.

V and J are TRBV28 and TRBJ2-5, with 13 positions matching TRBD2. The CDR3 contains 15 residues. V was clipped by 5 bases and J by 3 bases; unmatched bases: 3. In germline, CDR1 is MDHEN, CDR2 SYDVKM. In nucleotides, the CDR3 is TGTGCCAGCAGTAAGGGACTAGCGGGGAAAGAGACCCAGTACTTC. This translates into CASSKGLAGKETQYF.

The table lists this clone with a few counts. This sequence joins TRBV28 and TRBJ1-1; D not certain. V lost 5 bases and J 1 base, leaving 11 bases between the germline ends. There are 14 residues in the CDR3. CDR1 is MDHEN, CDR2 SYDVKM, per germline. The CDR3 DNA follows: TGTGCCAGCAGTCCAGAAAAAGAGAACACTGAAGCTTTCTTT. Translated: CASSPEKENTEAFF.

A few counts support this clone. The V gene is TRBV7-9, the J gene TRBJ2-6, with D possibly matching TRBD2 (5 bases). Trimming cost V 5 bases and J 1 base, with 9 bases left between them. CDR1 and CDR2 (germline): SEHNR, FQNEAQ (reference sequence). The length of the CDR3 is 15 residues. Here the CDR3 DNA reads TGTGCCAGCAGCACACGGGAATCTGGGGCCAACGTCCTGACTTTC. This encodes CASSTRESGANVLTF.

This clone was seen a handful of times. V and J are TRBV6-5 and TRBJ1-5, with D possibly TRBD1 on 5 matching bases. Germline loops: CDR1 MNHEY, CDR2 SVGAGI. V lost 4 bases and J 4 bases, leaving 8 bases between the germline ends. This CDR3 comprises 13 residues. CDR3 in amino acids: CASSSRQNQPQHF. CDR3 coding DNA: TGTGCCAGCAGTTCTAGACAGAATCAGCCCCAGCATTTT.

CDR3: CASSLGSPEAFF. The DNA of the CDR3 is TGTGCCAGCAGCTTGGGCTCCCCTGAAGCTTTCTTT. This chain uses TRBV7-8 with TRBJ1-1, with no clear D. Germline-derived CDR1 and CDR2 are SGHVS and FQNEAQ. The CDR3 consists of 12 residues. V was clipped by 3 bases and J by 6 bases, with 8 bases between them.

This chain uses TRBV6-4 with TRBJ1-2; 8 bases fit TRBD1. CDR3 size: 13 residues. Germline CDR1 MRHNA, CDR2 SNTAGT. Germline trimming cut 5 bases from V and 2 bases from J; bases unmatched to any gene: 1. CDR3 nucleotide sequence: TGTGCCAGCAGTCGACAGGGGAACTATGGCTACACCTTC. Protein: CASSRQGNYGYTF.

The chain combines TRBV11-3 with TRBJ1-2; tentatively, D is TRBD1 (6 bases). Germline CDR1 is SGHNT and CDR2 is YENEEA. The CDR3 extends over 16 amino acids. V gave up 5 bases and J gave up 7 bases, with 23 bases separating them. CDR3 bases: TGTGCCAGCAGCCTCCCTGGGGGCGCGATCCGAAGTGGCTACACCTTC. This encodes CASSLPGGAIRSGYTF.

This chain links TRBV27 with TRBJ1-1, with TRBD1 as a possible D gene (6 bases). Germline V lookup: CDR1 MNHEY, CDR2 SMNVEV (reference sequence). V shed 5 bases and J shed 6 bases, with 16 bases lying between them. This CDR3 spans 14 amino acids. The CDR3 coding sequence is TGTGCCAGCAGTCGATCACCCACAGGGTCTGAAGCTTTCTTT. Translating it yields CASSRSPTGSEAFF.

The V and J genes are TRBV6-6 and TRBJ2-2, with a weak D call TRBD2 (6 bases). V was clipped by 6 bases and J by 4 bases, with 6 bases between them. From germline, CDR1 is MNHNY and CDR2 SVGAGI (reference sequence). The CDR3 length is 12 residues. For the CDR3, the DNA is TGTGCCAGCAGCGGGAGCACCGGGGAGCTGTTTTTT. It codes for CASSGSTGELFF.

This chain links TRBV6-6 with TRBJ1-2; 7 nucleotides match TRBD1. The CDR3 consists of 14 residues. V lost 5 bases and J lost 7; bases outside the gene matches: 10. Germline lookup yields CDR1 MNHNY and CDR2 SVGAGI (reference sequence). As DNA, the CDR3 is TGTGCCAGCAGTCGACAGGGAGTAGTGAGTGGCTACACCTTC. It codes for CASSRQGVVSGYTF.

The V call is TRBV15, the J call TRBJ1-2; TRBD1 matches at 8 bases. The V gene's germline CDR1 is LNHNV and CDR2 YYDKDF (reference sequence). J lost 8 bases, V lost 1 base, and 9 bases had no gene match. This CDR3 is built from 15 residues. The CDR3 sequence is CATSRGSRGLYGYTF. DNA of the CDR3: TGTGCCACCAGCAGAGGAAGCAGGGGGCTGTACGGCTACACCTTC.

The chain combines TRBV6-5 with TRBJ2-5; 7 bases are shared with TRBD2. Trimming at V came to 4 bases and at J to 5 bases, leaving 13 bases not matched to a gene. Germline assignment: CDR1 MNHEY and CDR2 SVGAGI. The CDR3 length is 16 residues. As DNA, the CDR3 is TGTGCCAGCAGTTCTCTCAATTTCGGCGGGAGTGAGACCCAGTACTTC. Protein sequence: CASSSLNFGGSETQYF.

The chain is built from TRBV12-5 and TRBJ2-1, with D possibly matching TRBD1 (5 bases). Germline V gene lookup returns CDR1 LGHNT and CDR2 FRNRAP. CDR3 length: 12 residues. CDR3 in DNA: TGTCCGACCGTCCAGGGAACCAATGAGCAGTTCTTC. It yields the protein CPTVQGTNEQFF.

The chain recombines TRBV5-8 with TRBJ2-5; D is possibly TRBD1 (5 bases). Trimming pared 2 bases from V and 4 bases from J, leaving 9 bases between. CDR1 and CDR2 from the germline V gene are SGHTS and YDEGEE. The CDR3 has 13 residues. Here the CDR3 DNA reads TGTGCCAGCAGCTTCTCCAGGGCAGAGACCCAGTACTTC. This translates into CASSFSRAETQYF. The complete variable domain, with remaining parts taken from reference TRBV5-8 and TRBJ2-5, reads EAGVTQSPTHLIKTRGQQATLRCSPISGHTSVYWYQQALGLGLQFLLWYDEGEERNRGNFPPRFSGRQFPNYSSELNVNALELEDSALYLCASSFSRAETQYFGPGTRLLVL.

The chain combines TRBV4-2 with TRBJ1-1; tentative D call: TRBD1 (5 bases). CDR3 size: 15 residues. From germline, CDR1 is LGHNA and CDR2 YNFKEQ. Trimming took off 3 bases at V and 2 bases at J, with 13 bases between the two ends. This CDR3 is CASSQTQGLNTEAFF. In DNA form, the CDR3 reads TGTGCCAGCAGCCAGACGCAGGGACTCAACACTGAAGCTTTCTTT.

V gene TRBV7-6 combines with J gene TRBJ2-1, with a tentative D call TRBD1 (5 bases). The CDR3 loop spans 13 amino acids. Deletions cut 1 base from V and 7 bases from J, with 8 bases between. Looked up from germline, CDR1 is SGHVS and CDR2 is FNYEAQ. CDR3 in amino acids: CASSLDRWNEQFF. The CDR3 DNA reads as TGTGCCAGCAGCTTAGACAGGTGGAATGAGCAGTTCTTC.

The chain links TRBV9 to TRBJ1-4, with 9 bases fitting TRBD1. There are 14 residues in the CDR3. Germline V gives CDR1 SGDLS, CDR2 YYNGEE. V was clipped by 5 bases and J by 6 bases; unmatched bases: 5. For the CDR3, the DNA is TGTGCCAGCAGTCCCGGGACAGGGTATGAAAAACTGTTTTTT. As protein: CASSPGTGYEKLFF.

Concerning this clone itself: The same CDR3 arises from other DNA sequences in this sample as well. The chain joins TRBV11-2 to TRBJ1-1; D call uncertain. The CDR3 spans 13 residues. Germline values: CDR1 SGHAT, CDR2 FQNNGV. With 0 bases removed from V and 5 bases from J, the gap between germline ends came to 7 bases. The CDR3 nucleotides read TGTGCCAGCAGCTTAGACCGGGGAACTGAAGCTTTCTTT. Translating it yields CASSLDRGTEAFF.

This sequence joins TRBV9 and TRBJ1-2; TRBD1 aligns across 9 bases. CDR1 SGDLS and CDR2 YYNGEE come from the germline V gene. The V gene end was trimmed by 0 bases and the J gene end by 2 bases; junction bases not matched to a gene: 8. The CDR3 length is 17 residues. CDR3 in DNA: TGTGCCAGCAGCGTAGACCCGGGACAGGGACCAAACTATGGCTACACCTTC. As protein: CASSVDPGQGPNYGYTF.

V is TRBV5-1 and J is TRBJ2-5, with 10 bases matching TRBD2. The CDR3 runs to 16 residues. Trimming took 4 bases from V and 5 from J; bases not matched to a gene: 11. Germline CDR1 reads SGHRS; CDR2 reads YFSETQ. The CDR3 loop reads CASSKSTSGVGETQYF. Here the CDR3 DNA reads TGCGCCAGCAGCAAATCAACTAGCGGGGTGGGGGAGACCCAGTACTTC.

V gene TRBV11-3 combines with J gene TRBJ2-1, with D possibly matching TRBD1 (5 bases). V lost 2 bases and J 8 bases, leaving 13 bases between the germline ends. Germline loops: CDR1 SGHNT, CDR2 YENEEA. The CDR3 is 14 residues long. CDR3 sequence (DNA): TGTGCCAGCAGCTTATCAGGGAAGAGCGATGAGCAGTTCTTC. Encoded protein: CASSLSGKSDEQFF.

This chain connects TRBV5-4 to TRBJ1-2; tentative D call: TRBD1 (5 bases). The CDR3 consists of 12 residues. Germline CDR1 and CDR2: SGHNT and YYREEE (reference sequence). V was shortened by 5 bases and J by 4 bases, with 9 bases between the two germline ends. The CDR3 protein is CASRQEGYGYTF. CDR3 bases: TGTGCCAGCAGACAGGAGGGCTATGGCTACACCTTC.